This TCR beta chain was obtained from a study of blood T cell repertoires in COVID-19 (dated by TCRdb to 2018 to 2020). Background for the entire study: Samples covering the acute and convalescent phases of COVID-19 were provided by collaborators in the United States, Italy and Spain. The material from the prospective study consisted of cDNA or gDNA derived from T cells, B-cell-depleted T cells, or PBMCs. Deeply sampled blood TCRbeta repertoires from subjects exposed to, actively infected with, or recovered from COVID-19 were included in the dataset. The repertoires were released in a freely available public database meant as a resource for research on the immune response to SARS-CoV-2. Samples came from the ongoing ImmuneRACE study (first 160 participants) plus 1,254 subjects from 6 global collaborators. Nearly every sample came with metadata listing a de-identified subject ID, COVID-19 status, age in years and sex. Where available, HLA class I and class II types were taken from metadata supplied by the sample provider and were not determined by assay-based typing.

The CDR3, from cysteine to phenylalanine, totals 15 residues. This entry keeps only the CDR3 DNA: 45 bases, framed from base 1. The germline V gene provides CDR1 SGHNT and CDR2 YENEEA. V drops 4 bases and J drops 7 bases, leaving 17 bases in between. TCRbeta CDR3 regions were amplified from genomic DNA by means of the immunoSEQ Assay, a bias-controlled multiplex PCR. As for how the authors treated the data: Nucleated cell counts per sample were estimated from amplification of reference gene primers within the assay. Sequence reads were collapsed and filtered to measure the absolute abundance of every unique TCRbeta CDR3 rearrangement. For each sample, productive Simpson clonality was calculated by taking the square root of Simpson's diversity index across productive rearrangements. As stored in TCRdb, this immuneACCESS dataset retains in-frame rearrangements with V and J assigned. A fraction of the clones does not appear; measured against another copy, unresolved V genes explain less than half of the discrepancy, and the remainder lacks a known reason. V and J calls plus clone size are reproduced from that table; the DNA served to infer D and trimming. Across this sample there are about 35,000 clones, with roughly four fifths seen only once. Approximately 41% of the sample is held by the ten biggest clonotypes.

The collaborating institutions used their own protocols to collect whole blood in K2EDTA tubes. For TCRbeta analysis, collaborator samples were shipped as frozen whole blood, as isolated PBMCs, or as DNA extracted from either sample type. Points the paper makes about the study in general: The quantity of clinical and demographic metadata differed by source and by participant and was supplied without curation.

This clone was seen just once. The antigen it recognizes is unknown. No base quality information exists; no much larger clone differs at one position. The V gene is TRBV11-3 and the J gene is TRBJ2-1; TRBD1 might be the D gene, on 5 matching bases. The receptor's source is an elderly man with active or convalescent COVID-19. Sequenced input: peripheral blood. Here the CDR3 is given as CASSSGRESSNEQFF. The nucleotides are TGTGCCAGCAGCTCTGGCAGGGAATCATCTAATGAGCAGTTCTTC.